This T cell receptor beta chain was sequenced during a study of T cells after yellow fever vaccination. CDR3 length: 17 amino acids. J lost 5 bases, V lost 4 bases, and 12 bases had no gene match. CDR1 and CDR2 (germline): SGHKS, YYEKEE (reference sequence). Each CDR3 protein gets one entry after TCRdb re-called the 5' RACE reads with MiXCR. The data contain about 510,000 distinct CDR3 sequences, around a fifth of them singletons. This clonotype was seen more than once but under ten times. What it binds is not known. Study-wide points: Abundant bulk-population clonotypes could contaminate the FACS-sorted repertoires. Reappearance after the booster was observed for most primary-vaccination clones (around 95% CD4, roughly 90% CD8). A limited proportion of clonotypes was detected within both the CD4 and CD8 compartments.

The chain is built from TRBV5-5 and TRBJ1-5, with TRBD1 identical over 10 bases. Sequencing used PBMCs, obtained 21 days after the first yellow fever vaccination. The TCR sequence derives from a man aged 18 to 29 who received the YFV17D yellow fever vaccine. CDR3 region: CASSPTRDRGRYQPQHF. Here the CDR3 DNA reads TGTGCCAGCAGCCCCACCCGGGACAGGGGACGGTATCAGCCCCAGCATTTT.